This TCR beta chain was retrieved from a study of cytomegalovirus exposure and HLA in healthy donors. Study findings and constraints: What a later analysis reportedly showed was that an Asian-associated ancestry cluster had fewer N-insertions than the approximately 720-donor mean. Among CMV-associated TCR beta chains, most appeared HLA-restricted in a later analysis.

On this clone itself: Antigen: not known.

The primer mix had 60 Vbeta and 13 Jbeta primers. Sequencing was performed with immunoSEQ multiplex PCR; in TCRdb, only in-frame clones are kept and a portion is missing. The sample consists of under 200,000 clones, approximately 76% of them appearing once. This CDR3 region has 13 residues. Germline-derived CDR1 and CDR2 are SGHTA and FQGNSA. V was clipped by 3 bases and J by 4 bases, with 9 bases between them. The chain is built from TRBV7-2 and TRBJ1-2; D unclear. The sample comprised PBMCs. The receptor was derived from a woman younger than 30 in good health and CMV-seropositive. The CDR3 loop reads CASSLENIYGYTF. CDR3 nucleotides: TGTGCCAGCAGCTTGGAGAATATCTATGGCTACACCTTC.